The 16 T cell receptor beta chains below come from one sample, sequenced in a study of CD8 T cells in ankylosing spondylitis. TCRdb ran MiXCR on the 5' RACE reads and lists one entry per CDR3 protein. This table has fewer than 130,000 distinct CDR3 sequences, about 24% appearing once. The sequenced material came from synovial fluid, either unsorted or a sorted T cell fraction (not recorded which). The origin of the receptors is a male donor with ankylosing spondylitis.

This rearrangement joins TRBV14 to TRBJ2-2, with 14 bases identical to TRBD2. This CDR3 spans 18 amino acids. Germline V lookup: CDR1 SGHDN, CDR2 FVKESK. V lost 6 bases to trimming and J lost 4 bases; unmatched junction nucleotides: 10. The CDR3 region has the DNA TGTGCCAGCAGTTCCCAGGGGGGACTAGCGGGAGTCACCGGGGAGCTGTTTTTT. This encodes CASSSQGGLAGVTGELFF.

The CDR3 bases are TGTGCCAGCAGCTTAGGGAAAGGCACAGATACGCAGTATTTT. It translates to CASSLGKGTDTQYF. The rearrangement links TRBV7-9 to TRBJ2-3; no clear D. V was trimmed by 1 base and J by 1 base, leaving 6 bases between them. The CDR3 extends over 14 amino acids. Germline V lookup: CDR1 SEHNR, CDR2 FQNEAQ (reference sequence). Full variable domain (rest looked up from reference TRBV7-9 and TRBJ2-3): DTGVSQNPRHKITKRGQNVTFRCDPISEHNRLYWYRQTLGQGPEFLTYFQNEAQLEKSRLLSDRFSAERPKGSFSTLEIQRTEQGDSAMYLCASSLGKGTDTQYFGPGTRLTVL.

This chain connects TRBV10-3 to TRBJ2-7, with D perhaps given as TRBD1 or TRBD2 (5 bases each). CDR1 and CDR2 (germline): ENHRY, SYGVKD. The CDR3 extends over 13 amino acids. The V gene lost 8 bases and the J gene lost 4 bases, with 15 bases spanning the gap. The DNA of the CDR3 is TGTGCCATCCTGGGGGTAGGGGTTTACGAGCAGTACTTC. Its translation is CAILGVGVYEQYF.

For this clonotype: The junction departs from germline at one end; a sequencing error may be responsible. This chain uses TRBV10-2 with TRBJ2-3; D is ambiguous. The CDR3 is 11 amino acids. Germline V gives CDR1 WSHSY, CDR2 SAAADI. The CDR3 sequence is CASTELDTQYF. DNA of the CDR3: TGCGCCAGCACTGAGTTAGATACGCAGTATTTT.

This chain connects TRBV10-3 to TRBJ1-4; D is ambiguous. Per germline, CDR1 ENHRY and CDR2 SYGVKD. The CDR3 consists of 12 residues. Trimming shortened V by 4 bases and J by 3 bases, and 3 bases separated the two germline ends. The CDR3 DNA follows: TGTGCCATCAGTGTGGCTAATGAAAAACTGTTTTTT. It codes for CAISVANEKLFF.

This clonotype was observed a single time. This sequence joins TRBV28 and TRBJ2-1; D remains unclear. V dropped 5 bases and J dropped 6 bases, with 14 bases sitting between them. The CDR3 consists of 14 residues. CDR1 and CDR2 (germline): MDHEN, SYDVKM. Here the CDR3 reads CASSNNRIPNEQFF. The CDR3 nucleotides read TGTGCCAGCAGTAATAATAGGATTCCCAATGAGCAGTTCTTC.

This clonotype turned up a few times. The chain has TRBV21-1 and TRBJ2-1; the listed D gene, TRBD1, was not tested against the DNA. TRBV21-1 is assigned pseudogene status. This CDR3 has 16 residues. This CDR3 reads CASSKEQGQGYNEQFF. CDR3 DNA: TGTGCCAGCAGCAAAGAGCAGGGACAGGGGTACAATGAGCAGTTCTTC.

V is TRBV18 and J is TRBJ2-1; 14 bases line up with TRBD2. J lost 8 bases, V lost 6 bases, and 9 bases had no gene match. Germline CDR1 reads KGHSH; CDR2 reads LQKENI. There are 16 residues in the CDR3. For the CDR3, the DNA is TGTGCCAGCTCGCCCGGGACTAGCGGGAGCAGGGATGAGCAGTTCTTC. It specifies CASSPGTSGSRDEQFF.

This clonotype was observed a few times. The rearrangement joins TRBV5-5 to TRBJ1-2, with TRBD1 as a possible D gene (6 bases). Germline CDR1 and CDR2: SGHKS and YYEKEE (reference sequence). V shed 0 bases and J shed 0 bases, with 12 bases lying between them. This CDR3 comprises 16 residues. In nucleotides, the CDR3 is TGTGCCAGCAGCTTGGCGGGGGGACAAGCTAACTATGGCTACACCTTC. As protein: CASSLAGGQANYGYTF.

About this clonotype itself: It may be a read error: a sequence one base away is much more abundant. V usage is TRBV7-2 and J usage is TRBJ1-5; D may be TRBD1 (5 bases). CDR3 length: 13 amino acids. CDR1 SGHTA and CDR2 FQGNSA come from the germline V gene. This chain's CDR3 is CASSLQGLAPQLF. For the CDR3, the DNA is TGTGCCAGCAGCTTACAGGGTTTGGCGCCCCAGCTTTTT.

This chain uses TRBV30 with TRBJ2-2; D is unclear. Trimming took 4 bases from V and 7 from J, leaving 13 bases between them. The CDR3 has 13 amino acids. Germline V gene data show CDR1 as GTSNPN and CDR2 as SVGIG (reference sequence). The CDR3 region has the DNA TGTGCCTGGATAAGGGAATTTGGCGGGGAGCTGTTTTTT. Translated: CAWIREFGGELFF.

The chain has TRBV13 and TRBJ2-5; D possibly corresponds to TRBD2 (5 bases). The CDR3 extends over 16 amino acids. With 4 bases removed from V and 3 bases from J, the gap between germline ends came to 18 bases. Per germline, CDR1 PRHDT and CDR2 FYEKMQ (reference sequence). CDR3 DNA: TGTGCCAGCAGCTCGGGGTGGGTGTCCCGAAAAGAGACCCAGTACTTC. It specifies CASSSGWVSRKETQYF.

This sequence joins TRBV20-1 and TRBJ1-5, with 7 bases matching TRBD1. This CDR3 is 13 amino acids long. CDR1 is DFQATT and CDR2 is SNEGSKA in the germline V gene (reference sequence). With 3 bases clipped from V and 7 bases from J, the junction kept 6 bases outside the gene matches. The DNA of the CDR3 is TGCAGTGCTAGCACGCAGGGGGACCAGCCCCAGCATTTT. Its translation is CSASTQGDQPQHF.

This clonotype was counted at least ten times. The chain is built from TRBV12-3 or TRBV12-4 and TRBJ1-1; a possible D gene is TRBD1 (5 bases). Trimming cost V 6 bases and J 6 bases, with 17 bases left between them. CDR3 length: 14 residues. CDR3 in DNA: TGTGCCAGCAGCCGGGGGAGTTTTCGCGCTGAAGCTTTCTTT. Translation: CASSRGSFRAEAFF.

The chain couples TRBV4-2 to TRBJ1-2; D uncertain. The CDR3 has 16 amino acids. Germline V gene sequence: CDR1 LGHNA, CDR2 YNFKEQ. Trimming shortened V by 1 base and J by 4 bases, and 16 bases separated the two germline ends. Here the CDR3 DNA reads TGTGCCAGCAGCCAAGTGTTGGCGTCCGGATCCTATGGCTACACCTTC. This codes for CASSQVLASGSYGYTF.

This clonotype has at least ten counts. The V call is TRBV5-1, the J call TRBJ2-5; no definite D call. The CDR3 sequence is 13 residues long. The V end lost 4 bases, the J end lost 4 bases, and 11 bases lay between the germline ends. Germline V gene lookup returns CDR1 SGHRS and CDR2 YFSETQ. The CDR3 sequence: CASSLSRIETQYF. The CDR3 DNA reads as TGCGCCAGCAGCCTTAGTCGTATAGAGACCCAGTACTTC.